The entry that follows covers one T cell receptor beta chain sequence. Its antigen is as yet unknown. Using immunoSEQ multiplex PCR, the repertoire was profiled, and TCRdb retains in-frame clones only, with some absent. The data contain about 98,000 clones, around 90% of them singletons. The sample belongs to a study of siplizumab effects on memory and regulatory T cells. General study findings and limits: There appeared to be greater diversity in naive T cells than in memory cells, and naive T cells seemed major contributors to the alloresponse.

Germline V gives CDR1 GTSNPN, CDR2 SVGIG (reference sequence). The CDR3 consists of 13 residues. V lost 1 base, J lost 5 bases, and 8 bases lay in between. The source of this sequence is a human donor in good health. Sequenced input: CD4+ T cells sorted from blood. The chain uses TRBV30 and TRBJ2-2; D unclear. The CDR3 here is CAWSGSFTGELFF. Written as DNA, the CDR3 is TGTGCCTGGAGTGGCAGTTTTACCGGGGAGCTGTTTTTT.